One sample yielded the 26 T cell receptor beta chains listed below, sequenced in a study of T cell clonality in common variable immunodeficiency. The data were produced by immunoSEQ multiplex PCR, yet TCRdb's version contains in-frame clones alone and is incomplete. Reported are about 52,000 clones, none seen only once; the ten largest carry more than 1.5%. The sample comprised peripheral blood mononuclear cells. The receptors originated from a person aged 18 to 70 in good health.

As regards this clone: The read is 3 residues too short to cover the CDR3 end, so that end is filled in from the germline J gene. The chain has TRBV7-2 and TRBJ2-7; D not resolved. The CDR3 runs to 14 residues. Germline lookup yields CDR1 SGHTA and CDR2 FQGNSA. V was cut by 11 bases and J by 0 bases, with 17 bases left in between. The CDR3 bases that were read are TGTGCCGGCGCCCGCGGTGGTAGCTCCTACGAG. Amino acid sequence: CAGARGGSSYE. The entire CDR3 is CAGARGGSSYEQYF.

In this sample, this clone turned up many times. The sequence runs out 3 residues before the end of the CDR3; the remainder is reconstructed from the germline J gene. V is TRBV5-1 and J is TRBJ1-5; D is unresolved. The V and J ends lost 2 bases and 2 bases respectively, with 11 bases between them. The germline CDR1 and CDR2 sequences are SGHRS and YFSETQ. The CDR3 runs 15 residues. CDR3 loop: CASSLDGLGNQPQHF. The CDR3 bases that were read are TGCGCCAGCAGCTTAGACGGGTTGGGCAATCAGCCC.

Many counts were recorded for this clone. The read halts 3 residues ahead of the CDR3 end, with the missing end drawn from the germline J gene. The chain uses TRBV19 and TRBJ2-6; perhaps TRBD2 as D (7 bases). The CDR3 is made up of 16 amino acids. Germline loops: CDR1 LNHDA, CDR2 SQIVND (reference sequence). Between the trimmed V and J ends, which lost 7 bases and 0 bases, there was a span of 13 bases. Here the CDR3 reads CASNRGAVSGANVLTF. CDR3 bases read: TGTGCCAGTAACCGGGGGGCGGTCTCTGGGGCCAACGTC.

For this clone: The CDR3 is cut off 3 residues early in the read; its end comes from the germline J gene. This chain links TRBV2 with TRBJ2-3, with TRBD1 matching 9 bases. The CDR3 length is 16 residues. The ends lost 5 bases at V and 0 bases at J; junction bases unmatched: 6. Per germline, CDR1 SNHLY and CDR2 FYNNEI. The CDR3 is CASSPLGTGSTDTQYF. CDR3 DNA, as far as it was read: TGTGCCAGCAGTCCACTTGGGACAGGGAGCACAGATACG.

This clone was recorded at least ten times. The missing CDR3 end, 3 residues past where the read stops, is filled in from the germline J gene. The genes are TRBV20-1 and TRBJ1-4; 7 bases are a match to TRBD1. This CDR3 comprises 13 residues. Germline V gene data show CDR1 as DFQATT and CDR2 as SNEGSKA (reference sequence). The covered CDR3 bases are TGCAGTGCTAGAGTTAACAGGGGACTGGAA. As protein: CSARVNRGLE. The whole CDR3 region reads CSARVNRGLELFF.

This clone came up many times. With the read ending 3 residues before the CDR3 end, the germline J gene is used to fill in that end. The chain recombines TRBV6-2 or TRBV6-3 with TRBJ2-7; 7 bases agree with TRBD1. Losses at the gene ends were 8 bases for V and 2 bases for J; bases not matched to a gene: 9. The CDR3 runs 14 residues. Per the germline V gene, CDR1 is MNHEY and CDR2 is SVGEGT. The CDR3 loop is CASLIRQGPYEQYF. CDR3 DNA (partial): TGTGCCAGCTTAATAAGACAGGGACCCTACGAG.

This clone appeared many times. The CDR3 end lies 3 residues beyond the end of the read and is filled in from the germline J gene. V gene TRBV6-1 combines with J gene TRBJ2-2; D unresolved. Germline V gives CDR1 MNHNS, CDR2 SASEGT. Trimming removed 0 bases at V and 3 bases at J, with 5 bases between. The length of the CDR3 is 14 residues. CDR3 in amino acids: CASSEAPYTGELFF. The CDR3 bases that were read are TGTGCCAGCAGTGAAGCCCCATACACCGGGGAG.

The sample holds many counts of this clone. The CDR3 goes on 3 residues after the read ends, and that part is filled in from the germline J gene. The chain employs TRBV7-8 and TRBJ2-1; no definite D call. The CDR3 extends over 14 amino acids. CDR1 SGHVS and CDR2 FQNEAQ come from the germline V gene. V lost 1 base, J lost 8 bases, and 12 bases lay in between. The CDR3 bases that were read are TGTGCCAGCAGCTTAGAGGTCCTAGTACATGAG. Protein product: CASSLEVLVHE. The whole CDR3 region reads CASSLEVLVHEQFF. The variable domain in full, with the rest retrieved from reference TRBV7-8 and TRBJ2-1, is GAGVSQSPRYKVAKRGQDVALRCDPISGHVSLFWYQQALGQGPEFLTYFQNEAQLDKSGLPSDRFFAERPEGSVSTLKIQRTQQEDSAVYLCASSLEVLVHEQFFGPGTRLTVL.

This clone has at least ten counts. The read ends 3 residues early relative to the CDR3; the germline J gene fills the gap. The rearrangement links TRBV29-1 to TRBJ2-1; 13 positions match TRBD2. Germline trimming cut 6 bases from V and 4 bases from J; bases unmatched to any gene: 9. CDR3 length: 16 amino acids. In germline, CDR1 is SQVTM, CDR2 ANQGSEA. The covered CDR3 bases are TGCAGCGTCGGAGGGGGACTAGCGGGAACTTACAATGAG. Amino acids: CSVGGGLAGTYNE. The entire CDR3 sequence reads CSVGGGLAGTYNEQFF.

On this clone itself: The read gets to within 3 residues of the CDR3 end, and the germline J gene fills in the rest. The V gene is TRBV29-1, the J gene TRBJ2-7, with TRBD1 matching 10 bases. The length of the CDR3 is 13 residues. CDR1 SQVTM and CDR2 ANQGSEA come from the germline V gene. The junction had 6 bases not matched to a gene; V was cut back by 7 bases and J by 3 bases. The CDR3 protein is CSAWDRGSYEQYF. The covered CDR3 bases are TGCAGCGCGTGGGACAGGGGAAGCTACGAG.

To note about this clone: The read terminates 3 residues before the CDR3 end, so the remaining end is supplied by the germline J gene. This rearrangement joins TRBV7-2 to TRBJ2-3, with 8 nucleotides matching TRBD2. The CDR3 has 13 amino acids. The V gene's germline CDR1 is SGHTA and CDR2 FQGNSA. This chain's CDR3 is CASSRGGEETQYF. The sequenced CDR3 bases are TGTGCCAGCAGCCGGGGGGGAGAAGAGACG.

This clone was observed a handful of times. The read stops 3 residues short of the end of the CDR3; the missing end is completed from the germline J gene. The chain links TRBV5-4 to TRBJ2-5; D is possibly TRBD1 (8 bases). CDR1 SGHNT and CDR2 YYREEE come from the germline V gene (reference sequence). This CDR3 is built from 15 residues. CDR3 loop: CASSPRQGRADTQYF. The CDR3 DNA, read in part, is TGTGCCAGCAGCCCGAGACAGGGGAGGGCAGATACC.

This clone was counted ten times or more. The observed sequence ends 3 residues before the CDR3 terminus, with the missing tail filled in from the germline J gene. The chain couples TRBV7-9 to TRBJ2-2, with D perhaps matching TRBD2 (6 bases). The CDR3 consists of 15 residues. Germline V gives CDR1 SEHNR, CDR2 FQNEAQ (reference sequence). Trimming left V 5 bases short and J 0 bases short, with 10 bases between. The CDR3 protein is CASSGSGANTGELFF. The part of the CDR3 DNA that was read is TGTGCCAGCAGCGGTAGCGGAGCGAACACCGGGGAG.

This clone was counted ten times or more. The read comes to an end 3 residues before the CDR3 does, leaving the germline J gene to fill in the end. The chain joins TRBV20-1 to TRBJ2-4; TRBD1 matches at 8 bases. This CDR3 spans 18 amino acids. The J segment lost 0 bases and the V segment lost 6 bases, leaving 16 bases of the junction unmatched. CDR1 and CDR2 (germline): DFQATT, SNEGSKA (reference sequence). The covered CDR3 bases are TGCAGTGCAACTACCGGGACAGGAGTTCTCCTAGCCAAAAACATT. This translates into CSATTGTGVLLAKNI. The full CDR3 sequence reads CSATTGTGVLLAKNIQYF.

Note on this clone: The read finishes 3 residues shy of the CDR3 end, and the germline J gene is used to complete it. The V call is TRBV19, the J call TRBJ2-7; tentatively, D is TRBD2 (6 bases). The germline V gene encodes CDR1 LNHDA and CDR2 SQIVND (reference sequence). CDR3 length: 13 amino acids. The V and J ends lost 7 bases and 1 base respectively, with 11 bases between them. The CDR3 sequence: CASTGTLSYEQYF. The DNA read from the CDR3 is TGTGCCAGTACCGGGACTCTTTCCTACGAG.

The CDR3 bases that were read are TGTGCCAGTAGTATCAGCACGGGGAACACTGAA. This codes for CASSISTGNTE. The CDR3, in full, reads CASSISTGNTEAFF. This chain uses TRBV19 with TRBJ1-1; no clear D. The read is 3 residues too short to cover the CDR3 end, so that end is filled in from the germline J gene. The CDR3 covers 14 residues. Looked up from germline, CDR1 is LNHDA and CDR2 is SQIVND (reference sequence). Trimming took off 3 bases at V and 1 base at J, with 9 bases between the two ends.

This clone was found many times. CDR3 amino acids: CASNRGDQETQYF. The sequenced part of the CDR3 DNA is TGTGCCAGCAACAGGGGGGACCAAGAGACC. The rearrangement joins TRBV7-2 to TRBJ2-5; 8 bases are a match to TRBD1. With the read ending 3 residues before the CDR3 end, the germline J gene is used to fill in that end. The length of the CDR3 is 13 residues. The V and J ends lost 7 bases and 0 bases, in that order; junction bases with no gene match: 1. CDR1 is SGHTA, CDR2 FQGNSA, per germline.

This clone was observed many times. The CDR3 region is CASSAGTPYTGELFF. The sequenced part of the CDR3 DNA is TGTGCCAGCTCAGCCGGGACTCCATACACCGGGGAG. The chain employs TRBV18 and TRBJ2-2; perhaps TRBD2 as D (6 bases). The read gets to within 3 residues of the CDR3 end, and the germline J gene fills in the rest. Germline V CDR1 and CDR2: KGHSH, LQKENI. V was pared by 5 bases and J by 3 bases, with 13 bases between. The length of the CDR3 is 15 residues.

At least ten counts were recorded for this clone. The missing CDR3 end, 3 residues past where the read stops, is filled in from the germline J gene. V and J are TRBV6-1 and TRBJ2-3; 7 bases are a match to TRBD2. CDR3 size: 12 residues. Germline CDR1 reads MNHNS; CDR2 reads SASEGT. Partial CDR3 DNA: TGTGCCAGCAGTGACAGGGAGGGGACG. It translates to CASSDREGT. The CDR3 in its entirety is CASSDREGTQYF.

In regard to this clone: The CDR3 end lies 3 residues beyond the end of the read and is filled in from the germline J gene. The rearrangement joins TRBV11-2 to TRBJ2-1, with a possible D match to TRBD2 (5 bases). Germline lookup yields CDR1 SGHAT and CDR2 FQNNGV. The V gene lost 2 bases and the J gene lost 9 bases, with 8 bases spanning the gap. The CDR3 loop spans 12 amino acids. Incomplete CDR3 DNA: TGTGCCAGCAGCTTAAACCGGGGTGAG. The encoded protein is CASSLNRGE. The whole CDR3 sequence reads CASSLNRGEQFF.

This clone was observed at least ten times. Coverage ceases 3 residues before the CDR3 finishes, and the germline J gene fills in the end. The chain couples TRBV12-3 or TRBV12-4 to TRBJ1-5; 8 positions agree with TRBD1. The CDR3 totals 15 residues. V shed 2 bases, J shed 3 bases, and the junction held 3 bases outside the gene matches. CDR3 bases read: TGTGCCAGCAGTTTACAGGGGGCTCACAATCAGCCC. Residues: CASSLQGAHNQP. The whole CDR3 sequence reads CASSLQGAHNQPQHF.

In its sample, this clone was seen many times. CDR3: CASSPTSAEAFF. The covered CDR3 bases are TGTGCCAGCAGCCCCACGAGCGCTGAA. The chain carries TRBV7-9 and TRBJ1-1; D not certain. The CDR3 is cut off 3 residues early in the read; its end comes from the germline J gene. This CDR3 has 12 amino acids. V dropped 5 bases and J dropped 6 bases, with 10 bases sitting between them. Germline V CDR1 and CDR2: SEHNR, FQNEAQ (reference sequence).

This clone appeared many times. The CDR3 end falls 3 residues outside the read, so it is completed with the germline J gene. The gene calls are TRBV2 and TRBJ2-7; tentative D call: TRBD1 (5 bases). This CDR3 region has 15 residues. Germline CDR1 is SNHLY and CDR2 is FYNNEI. Deletions cut 1 base from V and 6 bases from J, with 16 bases between. CDR3 DNA (partial): TGTGCCAGCAGTGAAGGATTTCGGGCAGGGCTCGAG. It yields the protein CASSEGFRAGLE. The entire CDR3 is CASSEGFRAGLEQYF.

The table lists this clone with many counts. Sequencing ends 3 residues short of the CDR3 end; the germline J gene provides the rest. The V and J genes are TRBV6-2 or TRBV6-3 and TRBJ1-2, with no clear D. V lost 7 bases and J 0 bases, leaving 12 bases between the germline ends. Germline CDR1 reads MNHEY; CDR2 reads SVGEGT. This CDR3 comprises 14 residues. CDR3 bases read: TGTGCCAGCAAGAACACGAAACCTAACTATGGC. This sequence encodes CASKNTKPNYG. The full CDR3 protein reads CASKNTKPNYGYTF.

This clone was detected many times. The junction does not match germline at one end; this may be a read error. The read halts 3 residues ahead of the CDR3 end, with the missing end drawn from the germline J gene. This sequence joins TRBV4-2 and TRBJ2-3; D call uncertain. CDR1 and CDR2 (germline): LGHNA, YNFKEQ. The CDR3 is 15 residues long. The CDR3: CASSQDPPGTDTQYF. CDR3 DNA, as far as it was read: TGCGCCAGCAGCCAAGATCCCCCGGGCACAGATACG.

This clone was counted ten times or more. The read finishes 3 residues shy of the CDR3 end, and the germline J gene is used to complete it. The chain has TRBV20-1 and TRBJ2-4, with D hard to call. The V gene lost 6 bases and the J gene lost 0 bases, with 9 bases spanning the gap. Germline CDR1 is DFQATT and CDR2 is SNEGSKA (reference sequence). The CDR3 is 13 amino acids. CDR3 residues: CSANRPAKNIQYF. Partial CDR3 DNA: TGCAGTGCCAACAGACCAGCCAAAAACATT.